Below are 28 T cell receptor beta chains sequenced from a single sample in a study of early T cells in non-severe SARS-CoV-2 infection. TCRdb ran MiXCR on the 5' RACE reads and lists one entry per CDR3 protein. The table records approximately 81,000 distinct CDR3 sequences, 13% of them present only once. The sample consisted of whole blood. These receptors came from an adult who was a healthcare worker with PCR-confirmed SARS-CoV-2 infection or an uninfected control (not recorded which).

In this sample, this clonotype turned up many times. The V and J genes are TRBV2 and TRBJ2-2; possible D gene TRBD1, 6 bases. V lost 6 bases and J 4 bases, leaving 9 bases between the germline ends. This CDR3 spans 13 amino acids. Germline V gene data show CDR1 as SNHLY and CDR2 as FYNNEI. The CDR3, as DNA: TGTGCCAGCAGCCTGACAGGCACCGGGGAGCTGTTTTTT. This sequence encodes CASSLTGTGELFF.

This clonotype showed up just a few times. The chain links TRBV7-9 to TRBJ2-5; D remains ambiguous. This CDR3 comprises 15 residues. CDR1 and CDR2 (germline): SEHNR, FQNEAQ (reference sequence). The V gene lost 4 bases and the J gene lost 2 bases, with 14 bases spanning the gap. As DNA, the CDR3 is TGTGCCAGCAGCTCCTCCTTAGGGCTGCAAGAGACCCAGTACTTC. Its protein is CASSSSLGLQETQYF.

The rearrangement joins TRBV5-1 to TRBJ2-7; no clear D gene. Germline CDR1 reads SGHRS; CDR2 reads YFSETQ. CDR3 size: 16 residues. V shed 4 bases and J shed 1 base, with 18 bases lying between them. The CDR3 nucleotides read TGCGCCAGCAGCCCGGGCCACCCCCAGCTATCCTACGAGCAGTACTTC. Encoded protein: CASSPGHPQLSYEQYF.

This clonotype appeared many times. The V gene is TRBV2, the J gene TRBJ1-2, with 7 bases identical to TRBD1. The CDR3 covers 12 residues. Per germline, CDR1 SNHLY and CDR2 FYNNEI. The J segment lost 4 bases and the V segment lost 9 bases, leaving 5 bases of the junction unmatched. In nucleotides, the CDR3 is TGTGCCAGGCCGGGACAGAGCTATGGCTACACCTTC. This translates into CARPGQSYGYTF.

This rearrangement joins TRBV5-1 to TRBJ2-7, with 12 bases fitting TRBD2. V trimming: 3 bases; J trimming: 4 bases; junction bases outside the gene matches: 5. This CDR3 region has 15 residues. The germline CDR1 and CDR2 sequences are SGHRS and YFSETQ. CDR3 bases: TGCGCCAGCAGCTACGGACTAGCGGGAAGATACGAGCAGTACTTC. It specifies CASSYGLAGRYEQYF. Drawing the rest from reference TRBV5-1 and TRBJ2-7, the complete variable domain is KAGVTQTPRYLIKTRGQQVTLSCSPISGHRSVSWYQQTPGQGLQFLFEYFSETQRNKGNFPGRFSGRQFSNSRSEMNVSTLELGDSALYLCASSYGLAGRYEQYFGPGTRLTVT.

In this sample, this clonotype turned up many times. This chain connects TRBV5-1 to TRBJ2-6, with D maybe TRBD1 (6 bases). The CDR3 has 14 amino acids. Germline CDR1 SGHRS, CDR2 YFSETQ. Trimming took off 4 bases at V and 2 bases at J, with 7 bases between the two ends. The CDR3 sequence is CASSRTAGANVLTF. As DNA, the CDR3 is TGCGCCAGCAGCCGGACAGCTGGGGCCAACGTCCTGACTTTC. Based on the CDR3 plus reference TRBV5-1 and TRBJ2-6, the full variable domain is KAGVTQTPRYLIKTRGQQVTLSCSPISGHRSVSWYQQTPGQGLQFLFEYFSETQRNKGNFPGRFSGRQFSNSRSEMNVSTLELGDSALYLCASSRTAGANVLTFGAGSRLTVL.

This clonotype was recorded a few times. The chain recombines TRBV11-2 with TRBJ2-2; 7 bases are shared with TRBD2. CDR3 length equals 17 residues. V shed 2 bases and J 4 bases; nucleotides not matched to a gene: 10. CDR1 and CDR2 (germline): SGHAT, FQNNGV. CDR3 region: CASSLFAGGGVTGELFF. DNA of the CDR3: TGTGCCAGCAGCTTATTCGCTGGCGGGGGAGTCACCGGGGAGCTGTTTTTT. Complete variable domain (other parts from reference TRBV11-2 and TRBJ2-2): EAGVAQSPRYKIIEKRQSVAFWCNPISGHATLYWYQQILGQGPKLLIQFQNNGVVDDSQLPKDRFSAERLKGVDSTLKIQPAKLEDSAVYLCASSLFAGGGVTGELFFGEGSRLTVL.

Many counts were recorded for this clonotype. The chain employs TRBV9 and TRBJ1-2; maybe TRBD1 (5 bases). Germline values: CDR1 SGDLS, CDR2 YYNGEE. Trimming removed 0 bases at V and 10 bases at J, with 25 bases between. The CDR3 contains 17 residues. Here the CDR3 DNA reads TGTGCCAGCAGCGTAGGGCCCACCCGGGACTCCGGGCCCGACTACACCTTC. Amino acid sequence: CASSVGPTRDSGPDYTF.

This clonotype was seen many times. The CDR3 is CASSLDRASWGTDTQYF. The CDR3 DNA sequence: TGTGCCAGCAGCCTAGACAGGGCCTCGTGGGGCACAGATACGCAGTATTTT. The rearrangement uses TRBV3-1 and TRBJ2-3; 7 bases align to TRBD1. Germline-derived CDR1 and CDR2 are LGHDT and YNNKEL (reference sequence). Trimming at V came to 4 bases and at J to 1 base, leaving 11 bases not matched to a gene. This CDR3 has 17 residues.

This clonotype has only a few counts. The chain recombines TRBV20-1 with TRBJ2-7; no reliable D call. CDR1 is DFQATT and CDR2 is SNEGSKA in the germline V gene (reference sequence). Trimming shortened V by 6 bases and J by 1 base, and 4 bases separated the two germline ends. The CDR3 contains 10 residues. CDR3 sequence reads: CSAGSYEQYF. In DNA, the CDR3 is TGCAGTGCGGGTTCCTACGAGCAGTACTTC.

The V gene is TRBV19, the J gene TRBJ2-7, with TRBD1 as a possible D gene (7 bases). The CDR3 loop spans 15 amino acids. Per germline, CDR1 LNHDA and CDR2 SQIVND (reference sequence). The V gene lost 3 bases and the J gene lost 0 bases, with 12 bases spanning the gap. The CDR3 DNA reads TGTGCCAGTAGTATGTCAGGGGGACTCTCCTACGAGCAGTACTTC. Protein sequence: CASSMSGGLSYEQYF.

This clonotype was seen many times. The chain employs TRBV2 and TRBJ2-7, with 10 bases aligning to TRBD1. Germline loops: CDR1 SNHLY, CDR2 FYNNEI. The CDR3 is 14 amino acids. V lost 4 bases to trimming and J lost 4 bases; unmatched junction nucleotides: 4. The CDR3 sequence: CASSGGTGAYEQYF. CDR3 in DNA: TGTGCCAGCAGTGGGGGGACAGGGGCGTACGAGCAGTACTTC.

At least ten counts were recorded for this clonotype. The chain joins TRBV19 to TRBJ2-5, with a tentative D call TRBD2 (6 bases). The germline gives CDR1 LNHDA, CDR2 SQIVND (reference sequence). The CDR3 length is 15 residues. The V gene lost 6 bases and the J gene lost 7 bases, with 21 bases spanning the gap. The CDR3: CASSGTIGTPGTQYF. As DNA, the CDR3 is TGTGCCAGTAGCGGAACCATCGGGACTCCTGGGACCCAGTACTTC.

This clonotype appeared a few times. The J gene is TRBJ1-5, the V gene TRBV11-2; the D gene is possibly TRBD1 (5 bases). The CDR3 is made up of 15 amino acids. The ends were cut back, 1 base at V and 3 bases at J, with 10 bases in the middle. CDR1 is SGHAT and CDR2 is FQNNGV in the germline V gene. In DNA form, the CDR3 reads TGTGCCAGCAGCTTAGGCCAGGGTCCCAATCAGCCCCAGCATTTT. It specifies CASSLGQGPNQPQHF.

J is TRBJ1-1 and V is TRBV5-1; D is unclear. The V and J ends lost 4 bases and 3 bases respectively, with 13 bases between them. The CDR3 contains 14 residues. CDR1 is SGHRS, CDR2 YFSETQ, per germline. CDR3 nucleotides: TGCGCCAGCAGCCCGGACGGGTTCTACACTGAAGCTTTCTTT. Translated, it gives CASSPDGFYTEAFF.

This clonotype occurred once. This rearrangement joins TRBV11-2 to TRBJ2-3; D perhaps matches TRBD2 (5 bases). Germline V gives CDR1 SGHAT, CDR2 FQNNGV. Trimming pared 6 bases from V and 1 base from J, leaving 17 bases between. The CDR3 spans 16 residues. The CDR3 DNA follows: TGTGCCAGCAGGCCAGGACGAGGGTCCCGCACAGATACGCAGTATTTT. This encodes CASRPGRGSRTDTQYF.

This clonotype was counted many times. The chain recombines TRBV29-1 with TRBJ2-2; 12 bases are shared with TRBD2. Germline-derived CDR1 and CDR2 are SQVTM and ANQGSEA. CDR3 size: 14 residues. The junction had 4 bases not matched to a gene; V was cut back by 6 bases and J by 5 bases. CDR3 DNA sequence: TGCAGCGTCCGGACTAGCGGGATTACCGGGGAGCTGTTTTTT. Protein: CSVRTSGITGELFF.

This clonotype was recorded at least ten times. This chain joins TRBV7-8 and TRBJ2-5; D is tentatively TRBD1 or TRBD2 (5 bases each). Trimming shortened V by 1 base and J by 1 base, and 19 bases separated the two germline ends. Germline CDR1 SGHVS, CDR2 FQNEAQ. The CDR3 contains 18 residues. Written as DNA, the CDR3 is TGTGCCAGCAGCTTAGGGAGCCTGGGACCTGGCGGCCAAGAGACCCAGTACTTC. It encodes CASSLGSLGPGGQETQYF.

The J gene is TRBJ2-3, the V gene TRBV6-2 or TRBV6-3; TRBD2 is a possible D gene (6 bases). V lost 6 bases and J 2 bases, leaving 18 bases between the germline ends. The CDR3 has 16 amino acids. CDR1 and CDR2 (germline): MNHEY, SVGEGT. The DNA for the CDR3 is TGTGCCAGCAGCCCCGCTTGGAGGGGCCCCACAGATACGCAGTATTTT. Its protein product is CASSPAWRGPTDTQYF.

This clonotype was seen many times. CDR3 in DNA: TGTGCCATCAGGGAGCGAGCCTCAGGGAACACTGAAGCTTTCTTT. It is translated as CAIRERASGNTEAFF. The genes are TRBV10-3 and TRBJ1-1; D uncertain. The V gene's germline CDR1 is ENHRY and CDR2 SYGVKD. Trimming pared 6 bases from V and 1 base from J, leaving 15 bases between. This CDR3 comprises 15 residues.

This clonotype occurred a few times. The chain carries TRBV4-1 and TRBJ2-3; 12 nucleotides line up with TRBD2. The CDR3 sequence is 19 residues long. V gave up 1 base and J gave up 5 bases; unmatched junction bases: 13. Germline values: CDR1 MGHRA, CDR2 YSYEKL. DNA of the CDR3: TGCGCCAGCAGCCAAGGTGGAGCGGCTAGCGGGGGGGCAGGAGATACGCAGTATTTT. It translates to CASSQGGAASGGAGDTQYF.

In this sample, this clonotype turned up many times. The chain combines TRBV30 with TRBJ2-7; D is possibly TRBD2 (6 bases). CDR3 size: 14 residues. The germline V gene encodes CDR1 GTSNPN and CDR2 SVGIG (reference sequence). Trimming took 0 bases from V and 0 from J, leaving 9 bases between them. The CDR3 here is CAWSVEGPSYEQYF. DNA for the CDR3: TGTGCCTGGAGTGTGGAGGGTCCCTCCTACGAGCAGTACTTC.

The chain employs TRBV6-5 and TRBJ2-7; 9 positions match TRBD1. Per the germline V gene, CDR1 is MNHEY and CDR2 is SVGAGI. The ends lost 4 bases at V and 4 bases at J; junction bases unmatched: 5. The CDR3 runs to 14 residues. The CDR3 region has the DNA TGTGCCAGCAGTTCTACAGGGGGCCGATACGAGCAGTACTTC. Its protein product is CASSSTGGRYEQYF.

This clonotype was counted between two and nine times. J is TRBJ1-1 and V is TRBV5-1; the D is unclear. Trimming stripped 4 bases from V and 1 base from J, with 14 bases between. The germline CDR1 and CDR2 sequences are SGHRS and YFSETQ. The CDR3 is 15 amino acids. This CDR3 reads CASSPVLAENTEAFF. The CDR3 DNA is TGCGCCAGCAGCCCAGTCCTAGCGGAGAACACTGAAGCTTTCTTT.

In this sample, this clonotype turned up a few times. CDR3 nucleotides: TGTGCCAGCAGTTACTCTGAGACCCAGTACTTC. The encoded protein is CASSYSETQYF. The rearrangement links TRBV6-2 or TRBV6-3 to TRBJ2-5; D unresolved. Germline CDR1 reads MNHEY; CDR2 reads SVGEGT. The CDR3 is 11 amino acids. V lost 0 bases to trimming and J lost 5 bases, with 1 base between them.

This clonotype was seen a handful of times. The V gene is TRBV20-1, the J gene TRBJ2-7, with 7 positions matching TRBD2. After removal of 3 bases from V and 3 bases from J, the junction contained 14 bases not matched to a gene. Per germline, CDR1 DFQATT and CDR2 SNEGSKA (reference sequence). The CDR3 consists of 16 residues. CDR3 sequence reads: CSASGFKAGTFYEQYF. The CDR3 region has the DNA TGCAGTGCTAGCGGCTTTAAAGCGGGAACCTTCTACGAGCAGTACTTC.

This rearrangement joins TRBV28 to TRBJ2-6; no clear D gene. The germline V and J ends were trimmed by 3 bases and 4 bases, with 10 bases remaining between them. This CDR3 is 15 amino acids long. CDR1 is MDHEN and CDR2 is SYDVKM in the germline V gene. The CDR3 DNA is TGTGCCAGCAGTTTGGCGGCCGCGGGGGCCAACGTCCTGACTTTC. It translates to CASSLAAAGANVLTF.

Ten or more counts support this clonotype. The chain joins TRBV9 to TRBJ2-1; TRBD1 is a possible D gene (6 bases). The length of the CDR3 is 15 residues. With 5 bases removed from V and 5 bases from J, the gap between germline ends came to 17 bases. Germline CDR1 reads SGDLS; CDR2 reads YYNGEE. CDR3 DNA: TGTGCCAGCAGTACGACAGGCCGGGGACACAATGAGCAGTTCTTC. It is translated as CASSTTGRGHNEQFF.